This TCR beta chain comes out of a study of cytomegalovirus exposure and HLA in healthy donors. On this clone: Antigen unknown.

Study-level results: Sequencing had likely introduced a cluster of highly shared sequence variants as an artifact. Clonal expansion was found to be greater in HLA-associated TCR beta chains than in equally common others in a later analysis.

Germline CDR1 and CDR2: LGHNA and YNFKEQ. CDR3 length: 13 amino acids. Trimming left V 1 base short and J 5 bases short, with 8 bases between. Primers for the PCR totalled 60 Vbeta and 13 Jbeta. TCRdb's table, derived via immunoSEQ multiplex PCR, lists solely in-frame clones and lacks some. The table shows roughly 80,000 clones, with roughly two thirds occurring only once. V gene TRBV4-2 combines with J gene TRBJ1-1; D is ambiguous. The specimen was PBMCs. This clonotype originated in a woman aged 45-65 years in good health and CMV-seropositive. CDR3: CASSQAEGTEAFF. As DNA, the CDR3 is TGTGCCAGCAGCCAAGCAGAGGGAACTGAAGCTTTCTTT.